This is a list of T cell receptor beta chains from one sample in a study of cytomegalovirus exposure and HLA in healthy donors. The data were produced by immunoSEQ multiplex PCR, yet TCRdb's version contains in-frame clones alone and is incomplete. The sample carries about 95,000 clones, over 70% recorded once. Sample: PBMCs. The origin of the receptors is a woman aged 40 to 55 in good health and CMV-seronegative. The CDR3 runs from the conserved cysteine through the conserved F or W. Each record gives: D gene, clone size, J gene, V gene, CDR3 protein, CDR3 DNA. The D gene is left open where the match is weak. Clone size is shown for a subset of rows, as once, few, many or a class of expanded clone.

D: -
size: -
J: TRBJ1-5
V: TRBV19
CDR3: CASSKVGVGNQPQHF
DNA: TGTGCCAGTAGTAAGGTCGGGGTTGGCAATCAGCCCCAGCATTTT

D: TRBD1
size: -
J: TRBJ1-1
V: TRBV5-1
CDR3: CASSTGRQGITEAFF
DNA: TGCGCCAGCAGCACAGGACGACAGGGGATAACTGAAGCTTTCTTT

D: TRBD1
size: -
J: TRBJ1-1
V: TRBV6-5
CDR3: CASRQGGFMNTEAFF
DNA: TGTGCCAGCAGGCAGGGGGGATTCATGAACACTGAAGCTTTCTTT

D: -
size: -
J: TRBJ1-3
V: TRBV6-6
CDR3: CATRGGGTGNTIYF
DNA: TGTGCCACCCGAGGGGGGGGGACTGGAAACACCATATATTTT

D: TRBD1
size: -
J: TRBJ2-1
V: TRBV5-1
CDR3: CASSFWVGTAYNEQFF
DNA: TGCGCCAGCAGCTTTTGGGTCGGGACAGCCTACAATGAGCAGTTCTTC

D: -
size: few
J: TRBJ1-5
V: TRBV7-9
CDR3: CASSPQGSPNQPQHF
DNA: TGTGCCAGCAGCCCACAGGGTAGTCCCAATCAGCCCCAGCATTTT

D: TRBD2
size: once
J: TRBJ2-2
V: TRBV27
CDR3: CASSLKRGNTGELFF
DNA: TGTGCCAGCAGTTTAAAGCGGGGGAACACCGGGGAGCTGTTTTTT

D: -
size: -
J: TRBJ2-6
V: TRBV5-8
CDR3: CASSQRQVSGANVLTF
DNA: TGTGCCAGCAGCCAGAGACAGGTCTCTGGGGCCAACGTCCTGACTTTC

D: -
size: -
J: TRBJ2-3
V: TRBV19
CDR3: CAAGRGSTDTQYF
DNA: TGTGCCGCAGGGCGTGGGAGCACAGATACGCAGTATTTT

D: TRBD2
size: -
J: TRBJ2-2
V: TRBV30
CDR3: CAWSRTSAGELFF
DNA: TGTGCCTGGTCTCGAACTAGCGCGGGGGAGCTGTTTTTT

D: -
size: -
J: TRBJ2-6
V: TRBV19
CDR3: CASKEGLGANVLTF
DNA: TGTGCCAGTAAGGAGGGGTTGGGGGCCAACGTCCTGACTTTC

D: TRBD1
size: -
J: TRBJ1-4
V: TRBV6-1
CDR3: CASSPGGHEKLFF
DNA: TGTGCCAGCAGTCCAGGGGGCCATGAAAAACTGTTTTTT

D: -
size: -
J: TRBJ2-5
V: TRBV28
CDR3: CASSSSGGKTQYF
DNA: TGTGCCAGCAGTTCGAGTGGAGGGAAGACCCAGTACTTC

D: TRBD1
size: once
J: TRBJ2-7
V: TRBV11-2
CDR3: CASSFRTGFYF
DNA: TGTGCCAGCAGCTTTAGGACAGGGTTCTACTTC

D: -
size: -
J: TRBJ1-3
V: TRBV5-8
CDR3: CASSLNWAGGNTIYF
DNA: TGTGCCAGCAGCCTCAATTGGGCTGGTGGAAACACCATATATTTT

D: TRBD1
size: -
J: TRBJ1-6
V: TRBV5-4
CDR3: CASSLLLPRGRWSPLHF
DNA: TGTGCCAGCAGCTTGCTCTTACCCAGGGGGCGGTGGTCACCCCTCCACTTT

D: TRBD2
size: few
J: TRBJ2-2
V: TRBV2
CDR3: CASSGAGGITGELFF
DNA: TGTGCCAGCAGTGGAGCGGGGGGGATCACCGGGGAGCTGTTTTTT

D: -
size: -
J: TRBJ2-1
V: TRBV19
CDR3: CASSLGLADEQFF
DNA: TGTGCCAGTAGTTTGGGTCTAGCTGATGAGCAGTTCTTC

D: -
size: few
J: TRBJ1-3
V: TRBV19
CDR3: CASSSAAGSGNTIYF
DNA: TGTGCCAGTAGTTCCGCGGCCGGGTCCGGAAACACCATATATTTT

D: -
size: -
J: TRBJ1-2
V: TRBV7-9
CDR3: CASSGVPKETGRYGYTF
DNA: TGTGCCAGCAGCGGGGTGCCTAAGGAAACAGGACGGTATGGCTACACCTTC

D: -
size: -
J: TRBJ2-7
V: TRBV18
CDR3: CASSRNAQGRDEQYF
DNA: TGTGCCAGCTCACGGAATGCGCAGGGGCGCGACGAGCAGTACTTC

D: TRBD1
size: -
J: TRBJ2-7
V: TRBV5-6
CDR3: CASSLKVGQVSYEQYF
DNA: TGTGCCAGCAGCTTGAAGGTTGGACAGGTGAGCTACGAGCAGTACTTC

D: TRBD2
size: -
J: TRBJ2-1
V: TRBV7-9
CDR3: CASSPLGLAGYYNEQFF
DNA: TGTGCCAGCTCTCCCCTGGGGCTAGCGGGATACTACAATGAGCAGTTCTTC

D: TRBD1
size: -
J: TRBJ2-5
V: TRBV7-9
CDR3: CASSLTGAGEETQYF
DNA: TGTGCCAGCAGCTTAACAGGGGCCGGTGAAGAGACCCAGTACTTC

D: -
size: -
J: TRBJ1-4
V: TRBV7-8
CDR3: CASSLANSGINEKLFF
DNA: TGTGCCAGCAGCTTAGCGAATTCAGGAATTAATGAAAAACTGTTTTTT

D: TRBD1
size: -
J: TRBJ1-4
V: TRBV2
CDR3: CASRTGDEKLFF
DNA: TGTGCCAGCAGGACAGGGGATGAAAAACTGTTTTTT

D: -
size: -
J: TRBJ1-1
V: TRBV18
CDR3: CASSTPAGGEAFF
DNA: TGTGCCAGCTCCACCCCAGCCGGGGGTGAAGCTTTCTTT

D: -
size: -
J: TRBJ2-7
V: TRBV9
CDR3: CASSVGLSGEQYF
DNA: TGTGCCAGCAGCGTAGGTCTTTCCGGTGAGCAGTACTTC

D: -
size: once
J: TRBJ2-7
V: TRBV29-1
CDR3: CSVEDPGRENYEQYF
DNA: TGCAGCGTTGAAGATCCGGGAAGGGAAAATTACGAGCAGTACTTC

D: TRBD2
size: -
J: TRBJ2-4
V: TRBV7-6
CDR3: CASSKGGLADQKNIQYF
DNA: TGTGCCAGCAGCAAAGGGGGACTAGCGGACCAAAAAAACATTCAGTACTTC

D: TRBD2
size: -
J: TRBJ2-5
V: TRBV4-2
CDR3: CASSPSGGGQETQYF
DNA: TGTGCCAGCAGCCCTAGCGGGGGGGGCCAAGAGACCCAGTACTTC

D: -
size: few
J: TRBJ2-3
V: TRBV10-3
CDR3: CAISGTLERADTQYF
DNA: TGTGCCATCAGTGGAACGTTAGAACGGGCAGATACGCAGTATTTT

D: -
size: -
J: TRBJ2-3
V: TRBV27
CDR3: CASSSPSDTQYF
DNA: TGTGCCAGCAGTTCCCCCTCAGATACGCAGTATTTT

D: -
size: -
J: TRBJ1-5
V: TRBV19
CDR3: CASSSSGAQPQHF
DNA: TGTGCCAGTAGTTCCTCAGGGGCTCAGCCCCAGCATTTT

D: TRBD1
size: once
J: TRBJ1-2
V: TRBV7-8
CDR3: CASTQGDRGIYGYTF
DNA: TGTGCCAGCACCCAGGGGGACAGGGGCATCTATGGCTACACCTTC

D: TRBD2
size: -
J: TRBJ2-1
V: TRBV5-1
CDR3: CASSLGPTSGGTYNEQFF
DNA: TGCGCCAGCAGCTTGGGCCCGACTAGCGGGGGGACTTACAATGAGCAGTTCTTC

D: -
size: -
J: TRBJ1-5
V: TRBV4-1
CDR3: CASSQDLVAAEAQHF
DNA: TGCGCCAGCAGCCAAGATTTGGTTGCAGCTGAGGCCCAGCATTTT

D: -
size: -
J: TRBJ2-7
V: TRBV5-1
CDR3: CASSLAGGSYEQYF
DNA: TGCGCCAGCAGCTTGGCCGGGGGAAGCTACGAGCAGTACTTC

D: -
size: -
J: TRBJ2-2
V: TRBV5-4
CDR3: CASSSRGTGELFF
DNA: TGTGCCAGCAGCTCAAGAGGGACCGGGGAGCTGTTTTTT

D: TRBD1
size: few
J: TRBJ1-1
V: TRBV15
CDR3: CATSVEQGVTEAFF
DNA: TGTGCCACCAGCGTAGAACAGGGGGTAACTGAAGCTTTCTTT

D: -
size: -
J: TRBJ1-4
V: TRBV2
CDR3: CASSPRQVNEKLFF
DNA: TGTGCCAGCAGTCCTAGACAGGTTAATGAAAAACTGTTTTTT

D: TRBD1
size: once
J: TRBJ1-2
V: TRBV19
CDR3: CASTKGGTGRGYTF
DNA: TGTGCCAGTACAAAAGGGGGCACAGGGCGAGGCTACACCTTC